Listed below are T cell receptor beta chains from one sample, sequenced in a study of blood T cell repertoires in COVID-19. TCRdb's copy holds only in-frame clones and misses some; the assay was immunoSEQ multiplex PCR. The table shows 180,000 or so clones, with around 76% occurring only once. Sample: peripheral blood. The receptors were gathered from a woman between 50 and 59 years old with active or convalescent COVID-19. Both conserved end residues are part of each CDR3. A D gene is named only where the DNA matches it firmly. Clone size is given for some rows only: seen once, a few or many times, or a class if the clone is expanded.

j_gene: TRBJ2-1; v_gene: TRBV6-1; d_gene: TRBD2; abundance: NA; CDR3aa: CASSAASGGAYNEQFF; CDR3nt: TGTGCCAGCAGTGCCGCTAGCGGGGGGGCGTACAATGAGCAGTTCTTC
j_gene: TRBJ2-2; v_gene: TRBV2; d_gene: TRBD2; abundance: NA; CDR3aa: CASSEGLAGAWVTGELFF; CDR3nt: TGTGCCAGCAGTGAGGGACTAGCGGGGGCCTGGGTCACCGGGGAGCTGTTTTTT
j_gene: TRBJ2-2; v_gene: TRBV5-6; d_gene: TRBD2; abundance: many; CDR3aa: CASSLAGTSGRITGELFF; CDR3nt: TGTGCCAGCAGCTTGGCCGGTACTAGCGGGAGAATCACCGGGGAGCTGTTTTTT
j_gene: TRBJ1-2; v_gene: TRBV7-9; d_gene: NA; abundance: few; CDR3aa: CASSWGDYGYTF; CDR3nt: TGTGCCAGCAGCTGGGGAGATTATGGCTACACCTTC
j_gene: TRBJ1-5; v_gene: TRBV3-1/TRBV3-2; d_gene: NA; abundance: NA; CDR3aa: CASSPGSGGNQPQHF; CDR3nt: TGTGCCAGCAGCCCTGGGTCCGGGGGGAATCAGCCCCAGCATTTT
j_gene: TRBJ2-1; v_gene: TRBV21-1; d_gene: NA; abundance: NA; CDR3aa: CASSSRGEGTRNEQFF; CDR3nt: TGTGCCAGCAGCTCCCGCGGAGAGGGGACACGGAATGAGCAGTTCTTC
j_gene: TRBJ1-2; v_gene: TRBV7-6; d_gene: TRBD1; abundance: few; CDR3aa: CASSLEGQGRDGYTF; CDR3nt: TGTGCCAGCAGCTTAGAGGGACAGGGGCGAGATGGCTACACCTTC
j_gene: TRBJ2-7; v_gene: TRBV7-2; d_gene: TRBD2; abundance: NA; CDR3aa: CASRKLAEDPEQYF; CDR3nt: TGTGCCAGCAGGAAACTAGCGGAGGATCCCGAGCAGTACTTC
j_gene: TRBJ2-7; v_gene: TRBV28; d_gene: NA; abundance: NA; CDR3aa: CASSDFQGGGKSSYEQYF; CDR3nt: TGTGCCAGCAGTGACTTTCAGGGTGGCGGGAAGAGCTCCTACGAGCAGTACTTC
j_gene: TRBJ2-3; v_gene: TRBV19; d_gene: TRBD2; abundance: few; CDR3aa: CASSRRPSGGAADTQYF; CDR3nt: TGTGCCAGTAGTAGACGACCGAGCGGGGGGGCCGCAGATACGCAGTATTTT
j_gene: TRBJ2-1; v_gene: TRBV6-5; d_gene: NA; abundance: NA; CDR3aa: CASSRRTGSGNEQFF; CDR3nt: TGTGCCAGCAGTCGCCGGACGGGGTCGGGTAATGAGCAGTTCTTC
j_gene: TRBJ2-1; v_gene: TRBV28; d_gene: TRBD2; abundance: NA; CDR3aa: CASRGLAGDNEQFF; CDR3nt: TGTGCCAGCAGGGGACTAGCGGGAGACAATGAGCAGTTCTTC
j_gene: TRBJ2-7; v_gene: TRBV29-1; d_gene: NA; abundance: NA; CDR3aa: CSPKPGGPFGEQYF; CDR3nt: TGCAGCCCAAAGCCAGGAGGCCCGTTTGGCGAGCAGTACTTC
j_gene: TRBJ2-3; v_gene: TRBV19; d_gene: NA; abundance: NA; CDR3aa: CASKEGEDADTQYF; CDR3nt: TGTGCCAGTAAAGAGGGTGAGGATGCAGATACGCAGTATTTT
j_gene: TRBJ2-3; v_gene: TRBV6-4; d_gene: NA; abundance: NA; CDR3aa: CASSDTTGGTDTQYF; CDR3nt: TGTGCCAGCAGTGACACGACGGGGGGCACAGATACGCAGTATTTT
j_gene: TRBJ1-6; v_gene: TRBV28; d_gene: TRBD1; abundance: few; CDR3aa: CASRPTGGRSSPLHF; CDR3nt: TGTGCCAGCAGGCCCACAGGGGGGCGAAGTTCACCCCTCCACTTT
j_gene: TRBJ2-3; v_gene: TRBV7-3; d_gene: NA; abundance: NA; CDR3aa: CASSLTGLTDTQYF; CDR3nt: TGTGCCAGCAGCTTAACTGGACTCACAGATACGCAGTATTTT
j_gene: TRBJ1-5; v_gene: TRBV7-9; d_gene: NA; abundance: NA; CDR3aa: CASSLGGNSNQPQHF; CDR3nt: TGTGCCAGCAGCCTAGGAGGGAATAGCAATCAGCCCCAGCATTTT
j_gene: TRBJ2-7; v_gene: TRBV2; d_gene: TRBD2; abundance: NA; CDR3aa: CASSEASGTFYEQYF; CDR3nt: TGTGCCAGCAGTGAAGCCAGCGGGACCTTCTACGAGCAGTACTTC
j_gene: TRBJ2-1; v_gene: TRBV9; d_gene: NA; abundance: NA; CDR3aa: CASSLMMGAGNEQFF; CDR3nt: TGTGCCAGCAGCCTCATGATGGGCGCGGGAAATGAGCAGTTCTTC
j_gene: TRBJ1-2; v_gene: TRBV18; d_gene: TRBD1; abundance: NA; CDR3aa: CASSPGQAENYGYTF; CDR3nt: TGTGCCAGCTCACCGGGACAGGCAGAAAACTATGGCTACACCTTC
j_gene: TRBJ1-1; v_gene: TRBV29-1; d_gene: NA; abundance: NA; CDR3aa: CSVRDPQAEAFF; CDR3nt: TGCAGCGTTCGTGACCCACAGGCTGAAGCTTTCTTT
j_gene: TRBJ1-4; v_gene: TRBV6-5; d_gene: TRBD1; abundance: NA; CDR3aa: CASSKDRGPEKLFF; CDR3nt: TGTGCCAGCAGTAAGGACAGGGGGCCTGAAAAACTGTTTTTT
j_gene: TRBJ1-3; v_gene: TRBV7-3; d_gene: NA; abundance: NA; CDR3aa: CASSLSGGSGNTIYF; CDR3nt: TGTGCCAGCAGCTTATCCGGGGGGTCTGGAAACACCATATATTTT
j_gene: TRBJ2-2; v_gene: TRBV7-2; d_gene: TRBD2; abundance: NA; CDR3aa: CASSFGLAGATGELFF; CDR3nt: TGTGCCAGCAGCTTTGGACTAGCGGGAGCTACCGGGGAGCTGTTTTTT
j_gene: TRBJ2-3; v_gene: TRBV6-1; d_gene: TRBD2; abundance: NA; CDR3aa: CASSDTSGGSITDTQYF; CDR3nt: TGTGCCAGCAGTGACACTAGCGGGGGGTCAATCACAGATACGCAGTATTTT
j_gene: TRBJ1-2; v_gene: TRBV28; d_gene: TRBD1; abundance: once; CDR3aa: CASSPGTGVNYGYTF; CDR3nt: TGTGCCAGCAGTCCAGGGACAGGGGTTAACTATGGCTACACCTTC
j_gene: TRBJ2-1; v_gene: TRBV7-9; d_gene: NA; abundance: NA; CDR3aa: CASSLSDEQFF; CDR3nt: TGTGCCAGCAGCTTATCGGATGAGCAGTTCTTC
j_gene: TRBJ2-1; v_gene: TRBV7-2; d_gene: TRBD2; abundance: once; CDR3aa: CASLRLAGEVGEQFF; CDR3nt: TGTGCCAGCTTGAGACTAGCGGGAGAAGTCGGTGAGCAGTTCTTC
j_gene: TRBJ1-4; v_gene: TRBV4-1; d_gene: NA; abundance: NA; CDR3aa: CASSQESSFPTNEKLFF; CDR3nt: TGCGCCAGCAGCCAAGAATCTTCGTTTCCAACTAATGAAAAACTGTTTTTT
j_gene: TRBJ1-1; v_gene: TRBV3-1/TRBV3-2; d_gene: NA; abundance: NA; CDR3aa: CASSHSLLASPTEAFF; CDR3nt: TGTGCCAGCAGCCATTCATTGCTGGCTTCCCCCACTGAAGCTTTCTTT
j_gene: TRBJ1-2; v_gene: TRBV2; d_gene: NA; abundance: few; CDR3aa: CASSTEGNYGYTF; CDR3nt: TGTGCCAGCAGCACGGAGGGGAACTATGGCTACACCTTC
j_gene: TRBJ1-6; v_gene: TRBV7-8; d_gene: NA; abundance: few; CDR3aa: CASSLVFFPLHF; CDR3nt: TGTGCCAGCAGCTTAGTCTTCTTCCCCCTCCACTTT
j_gene: TRBJ1-4; v_gene: TRBV7-2; d_gene: NA; abundance: NA; CDR3aa: CASSSRTQGRANEKLFF; CDR3nt: TGTGCCAGCAGCTCCCGAACCCAGGGGCGGGCTAATGAAAAACTGTTTTTT
j_gene: TRBJ2-2; v_gene: TRBV30; d_gene: NA; abundance: NA; CDR3aa: CAWRRQLNTGELFF; CDR3nt: TGTGCCTGGAGACGACAGTTGAACACCGGGGAGCTGTTTTTT
j_gene: TRBJ1-2; v_gene: TRBV19; d_gene: NA; abundance: NA; CDR3aa: CASSIQASPNYGYTF; CDR3nt: TGTGCCAGTAGTATACAGGCATCCCCTAACTATGGCTACACCTTC
j_gene: TRBJ1-4; v_gene: TRBV18; d_gene: NA; abundance: NA; CDR3aa: CASSRSQGNEKLFF; CDR3nt: TGTGCCAGCTCACGATCTCAGGGTAATGAAAAACTGTTTTTT
j_gene: TRBJ2-3; v_gene: TRBV9; d_gene: NA; abundance: NA; CDR3aa: CASSLQGGTDTQYF; CDR3nt: TGTGCCAGCAGCTTACAGGGAGGCACAGATACGCAGTATTTT
j_gene: TRBJ1-6; v_gene: TRBV7-9; d_gene: NA; abundance: NA; CDR3aa: CASSLDGVGTLHF; CDR3nt: TGTGCCAGCAGCTTAGATGGCGTCGGGACCCTCCACTTT
j_gene: TRBJ2-7; v_gene: TRBV19; d_gene: TRBD2; abundance: once; CDR3aa: CASKLGGNSYEQYF; CDR3nt: TGTGCCAGTAAACTCGGGGGGAACTCCTACGAGCAGTACTTC
j_gene: TRBJ2-1; v_gene: TRBV7-9; d_gene: TRBD1; abundance: NA; CDR3aa: CASSYVGQGKGNEQFF; CDR3nt: TGTGCCAGCAGCTACGTTGGACAGGGGAAGGGGAATGAGCAGTTCTTC
j_gene: TRBJ1-2; v_gene: TRBV6-2/TRBV6-3; d_gene: NA; abundance: NA; CDR3aa: CASSYGLSRTRGKVGGYTF; CDR3nt: TGTGCCAGCAGTTACGGCTTATCCCGGACGCGGGGGAAAGTAGGTGGCTACACCTTC